The clone carrying this TCR beta chain was observed a single time. Its antigen is not identified. The repertoire was sequenced with immunoSEQ multiplex PCR; TCRdb's copy has only in-frame clones and lacks some. The data contain tens of thousands of clones, around 86% of them seen just once; the ten biggest clones take up 8.7%. This record belongs to a study of T cell responses to AZD1222 COVID-19 vaccine. Overall study results and limits: Samples come after the peak T cell response, not at day 14. The number of AZD1222 recipients seropositive at baseline was only five to seven. Donors were chiefly white British, with a greater number of females, and clonal diversity was perhaps underestimated.

CDR3 length equals 18 residues. Trimming shortened V by 5 bases and J by 5 bases, and 27 bases separated the two germline ends. Germline CDR1 is LNHDA and CDR2 is SQIVND (reference sequence). The TCR sequence derives from an adult in good health. The specimen comprised peripheral blood, sampled on day 0 of AZD1222 vaccination. The chain links TRBV19 to TRBJ2-5, with a tentative D call TRBD1 (6 bases). The CDR3 reads CASSYFLGAGKTVETQYF. Written as DNA, the CDR3 is TGTGCCAGTAGTTACTTTTTGGGGGCAGGGAAAACTGTGGAGACCCAGTACTTC.